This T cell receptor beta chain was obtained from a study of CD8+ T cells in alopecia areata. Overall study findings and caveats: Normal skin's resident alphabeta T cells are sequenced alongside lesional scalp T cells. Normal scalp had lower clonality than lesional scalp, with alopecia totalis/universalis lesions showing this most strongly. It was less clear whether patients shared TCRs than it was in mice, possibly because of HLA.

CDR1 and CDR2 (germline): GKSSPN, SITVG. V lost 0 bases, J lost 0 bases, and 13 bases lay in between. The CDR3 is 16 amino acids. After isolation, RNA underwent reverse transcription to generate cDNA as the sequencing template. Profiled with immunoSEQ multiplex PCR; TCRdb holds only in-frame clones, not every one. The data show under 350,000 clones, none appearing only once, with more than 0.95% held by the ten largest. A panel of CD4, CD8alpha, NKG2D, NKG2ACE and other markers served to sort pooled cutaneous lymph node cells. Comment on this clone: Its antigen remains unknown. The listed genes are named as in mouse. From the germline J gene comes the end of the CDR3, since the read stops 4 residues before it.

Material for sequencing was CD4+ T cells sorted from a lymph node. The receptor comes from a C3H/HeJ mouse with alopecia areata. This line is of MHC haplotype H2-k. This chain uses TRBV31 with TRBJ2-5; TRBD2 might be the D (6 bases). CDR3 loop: CAWSLSGALNQDTQYF. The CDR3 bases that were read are TGTGCCTGGAGTCTCTCTGGGGCCCTTAACCAAGAC.